This T cell receptor (beta chain) was retrieved from a study of blood T cell repertoires in COVID-19. Study-wide context: Sample material is recorded as cDNA or gDNA derived from T cells, B-cell-depleted T cells, or PBMCs.

From germline, CDR1 is LNHDA and CDR2 SQIVND (reference sequence). CDR3 size: 16 residues. Germline trimming cut 1 base from V and 3 bases from J; bases unmatched to any gene: 8. The protocol was immunoSEQ multiplex PCR, while the TCRdb copy is restricted to in-frame clones and leaves out a portion. There are approximately 210,000 clones in the sample; roughly 85% occur only once, and 2.5% lies in the top ten. This clonotype was obtained from a woman aged 40 to 50 with active or convalescent COVID-19. This sequence joins TRBV19 and TRBJ2-7, with TRBD1 matching 8 bases. The sample taken for sequencing was peripheral blood. CDR3 bases: TGTGCCAGTAGTATAGTTAGGACAGGGTTAGGCTACGAGCAGTACTTC. This encodes CASSIVRTGLGYEQYF.